This TCR beta chain was documented in a study of cytotoxic CD8 clonotypes in ibrutinib-treated CLL. On the study more broadly: After a median approximately 12 months on treatment (6 to 36), response samples were drawn. Sample averages reached 255,043 productive templates and approximately 93,000 productive rearrangements. General observations from the study: An increase in clonality occurred at ibrutinib response, followed by a return toward baseline at progression.

Method: immunoSEQ multiplex PCR; TCRdb's copy keeps in-frame clones and lacks some. The sample lists approximately 60,000 clones, 56% occurring once. Germline lookup yields CDR1 MNHEY and CDR2 SMNVEV (reference sequence). This CDR3 comprises 11 residues. The V end lost 8 bases, the J end lost 5 bases, and 6 bases lay between the germline ends. This clone was counted between two and nine times. Antigen specificity is unknown. The source is a human donor with chronic lymphocytic leukemia. This material consisted of PBMCs, taken after 24 months of ibrutinib treatment. The rearrangement joins TRBV27 to TRBJ1-4; D gene uncertain. This CDR3 is CASRSNEKLFF. CDR3 nucleotide sequence: TGTGCCAGCCGATCCAATGAAAAACTGTTTTTT.